The 30 T cell receptor beta chains given below trace back to one sample, sequenced in a study of shared clonotypes between healthy human individuals. The assay was immunoSEQ multiplex PCR, and TCRdb's table has in-frame clones only and misses some. The table shows about 2.3 million clones, with approximately 95% occurring only once. Sequences were obtained from naive CD4+ T cells from PBMCs. The subset: CD45RA+ positively selected. All receptors come from a man between 18 and 29 years old in good health. Some clones in this sample may be carry-over from other donors' samples.

This chain links TRBV7-2 with TRBJ2-5; TRBD2 matches 9 bases. The DNA end lines up better with TRBJ2-7; the J call may be wrong. CDR3 length: 17 amino acids. Germline V gene sequence: CDR1 SGHTA, CDR2 FQGNSA. Here the CDR3 reads CASSLISGSALPYEQYF. CDR3 bases: TGTGCCAGCAGCTTAATTAGCGGGAGCGCCCTCCCCTACGAGCAGTACTTC.

The chain couples TRBV15 to TRBJ1-5; D gene uncertain. The CDR3 length is 11 residues. Germline lookup yields CDR1 LNHNV and CDR2 YYDKDF (reference sequence). The V end lost 4 bases, the J end lost 9 bases, and 7 bases lay between the germline ends. The CDR3 DNA follows: TGTGCCACCAGCAACCGGGGGCCCCAGCATTTT. Translating it yields CATSNRGPQHF.

This sequence joins TRBV5-1 and TRBJ2-7, with 7 positions matching TRBD1. CDR3 size: 15 residues. Germline values: CDR1 SGHRS, CDR2 YFSETQ. J was trimmed by 3 bases and V by 0 bases; bases with no gene match: 6. The chain's CDR3 is CASSLGAGGIYEQYF. The DNA for the CDR3 is TGCGCCAGCAGCTTGGGAGCAGGGGGAATCTACGAGCAGTACTTC.

The V call is TRBV19, the J call TRBJ1-2; 8 bases line up with TRBD1. Germline V gene lookup returns CDR1 LNHDA and CDR2 SQIVND (reference sequence). This CDR3 comprises 16 residues. V shed 4 bases, J shed 4 bases, and the junction held 11 bases outside the gene matches. The CDR3 is CASSTFGQGAGYGYTF. For the CDR3, the DNA is TGTGCCAGTAGTACCTTCGGACAGGGAGCGGGCTATGGCTACACCTTC.

The chain uses TRBV25-1 and TRBJ2-7; either TRBD1 or TRBD2 may fit D (6 bases each). Deletions cut 4 bases from V and 6 bases from J, with 13 bases between. The CDR3 has 13 residues. Germline V lookup: CDR1 MGHDK, CDR2 SYGVNS. CDR3 in DNA: TGTGCCAGCAGTGGGAGGGGGAAGGGCGAGCAGTACTTC. Amino acid sequence: CASSGRGKGEQYF.

The chain links TRBV5-1 to TRBJ2-1, with D tentatively TRBD1 or TRBD2 (5 bases each). Trimming cost V 2 bases and J 8 bases, with 17 bases left between them. There are 15 residues in the CDR3. Germline lookup yields CDR1 SGHRS and CDR2 YFSETQ. The CDR3 region is CASSFGASEGDEQFF. CDR3 coding DNA: TGCGCCAGCAGCTTCGGGGCCTCTGAGGGCGATGAGCAGTTCTTC.

The chain uses TRBV30 and TRBJ2-5, with D possibly matching TRBD1 (6 bases). Germline assignment: CDR1 GTSNPN and CDR2 SVGIG (reference sequence). The CDR3 is 12 amino acids. The CDR3 bases are TGTGCGGGGGCGGCTTTCCAAGAGACCCAGTACTTC. Translating it yields CAGAAFQETQYF.

The gene calls are TRBV5-1 and TRBJ2-1, with D maybe TRBD2 (6 bases). Germline assignment: CDR1 SGHRS and CDR2 YFSETQ. Trimming shortened V by 3 bases and J by 5 bases, and 21 bases separated the two germline ends. This CDR3 has 17 amino acids. In DNA form, the CDR3 reads TGCGCCAGCAGCTCGCTGTCGCGGGGTGTAAGCGACAATGAGCAGTTCTTC. Translation: CASSSLSRGVSDNEQFF.

V usage is TRBV4-1 and J usage is TRBJ2-2; weak D call: TRBD2 (7 bases). Trimming cost V 4 bases and J 7 bases, with 16 bases left between them. Germline-derived CDR1 and CDR2 are MGHRA and YSYEKL. CDR3 length equals 15 residues. The chain's CDR3 is CASSPRGEGGGELFF. The CDR3 DNA follows: TGCGCCAGCAGCCCGAGGGGGGAGGGAGGCGGGGAGCTGTTTTTT.

The V call is TRBV10-3, the J call TRBJ2-7; maybe TRBD2 (5 bases). This CDR3 is 14 amino acids long. Per germline, CDR1 ENHRY and CDR2 SYGVKD. Trimming shortened V by 4 bases and J by 0 bases, and 10 bases separated the two germline ends. The CDR3 region is CAISAGRGSYEQYF. The CDR3 DNA is TGTGCCATCAGTGCGGGAAGAGGCTCCTACGAGCAGTACTTC.

This rearrangement joins TRBV2 to TRBJ1-3, with D perhaps TRBD1 (5 bases). The V end was cut by 2 bases, the J end by 2 bases, with 10 bases between. Germline V gene lookup returns CDR1 SNHLY and CDR2 FYNNEI. The CDR3 runs to 15 residues. CDR3 coding DNA: TGTGCCAGCAGTGAACAGCTAGGGGCTGGAAACACCATATATTTT. This codes for CASSEQLGAGNTIYF.

The chain uses TRBV9 and TRBJ2-3; D is possibly TRBD2 (5 bases). The CDR3 runs 16 residues. The germline V gene encodes CDR1 SGDLS and CDR2 YYNGEE. Trimming took off 4 bases at V and 1 base at J, with 16 bases between the two ends. CDR3 sequence: CASSPPGMVRTDTQYF. The CDR3 region has the DNA TGTGCCAGCAGCCCCCCCGGGATGGTCCGCACAGATACGCAGTATTTT. Using reference TRBV9 and TRBJ2-3 for the parts outside the CDR3, the full variable domain is DSGVTQTPKHLITATGQRVTLRCSPRSGDLSVYWYQQSLDQGLQFLIQYYNGEERAKGNILERFSAQQFPDLHSELNLSSLELGDSALYFCASSPPGMVRTDTQYFGPGTRLTVL.

The chain couples TRBV5-1 to TRBJ1-3; 7 bases match TRBD1. Germline lookup yields CDR1 SGHRS and CDR2 YFSETQ. Trimming at V came to 3 bases and at J to 0 bases, leaving 6 bases not matched to a gene. The CDR3 covers 16 residues. As DNA, the CDR3 is TGCGCCAGCAGCTCGGGACAGCCCTTCTCTGGAAACACCATATATTTT. It translates to CASSSGQPFSGNTIYF.

As to this clone: Other DNA sequences of this sample code for an identical CDR3. V gene TRBV5-1 combines with J gene TRBJ2-5; a possible D gene is TRBD1 (6 bases). Trimming removed 0 bases at V and 4 bases at J, with 13 bases between. Germline-derived CDR1 and CDR2 are SGHRS and YFSETQ. The CDR3 covers 15 residues. The CDR3 DNA sequence: TGCGCCAGCAGCTTGGGTACAGGGCTGGGAGAGACCCAGTACTTC. This translates into CASSLGTGLGETQYF.

The chain joins TRBV7-9 to TRBJ2-6; 8 positions match TRBD1. The ends lost 6 bases at V and 0 bases at J; junction bases unmatched: 13. The CDR3 totals 19 residues. In germline, CDR1 is SEHNR, CDR2 FQNEAQ (reference sequence). In DNA form, the CDR3 reads TGTGCCAGCAGAAAACCGATGGGACAGGCGTCCTCTGGGGCCAACGTCCTGACTTTC. Translated: CASRKPMGQASSGANVLTF.

The J gene is TRBJ2-1, the V gene TRBV18, with D unresolved. Deletions cut 1 base from V and 0 bases from J, with 13 bases between. The CDR3 sequence is 17 residues long. Germline loops: CDR1 KGHSH, CDR2 LQKENI. CDR3 sequence: CASSPRVTSSSYNEQFF. The CDR3 nucleotides are TGTGCCAGCTCACCACGGGTCACCTCGAGCTCCTACAATGAGCAGTTCTTC.

The chain combines TRBV7-3 with TRBJ2-1, with 7 nucleotides matching TRBD2. Germline CDR1 and CDR2: SGHTA and FQGTGA. The ends lost 5 bases at V and 10 bases at J; junction bases unmatched: 5. The CDR3 runs to 12 residues. DNA for the CDR3: TGTGCCAGCAGCCCCGCGGGAGACGAGCAGTTCTTC. Translation gives CASSPAGDEQFF.

This clone was counted a few times. The chain employs TRBV9 and TRBJ1-4; D is unclear. Trimming stripped 0 bases from V and 6 bases from J, with 9 bases between. In germline, CDR1 is SGDLS, CDR2 YYNGEE. CDR3 size: 14 residues. The chain's CDR3 is CASSVGSWDEKLFF. The CDR3 DNA reads TGTGCCAGCAGCGTAGGATCTTGGGATGAAAAACTGTTTTTT.

J is TRBJ2-2 and V is TRBV30; TRBD2 matches at 10 bases. The V gene's germline CDR1 is GTSNPN and CDR2 SVGIG (reference sequence). The ends lost 1 base at V and 5 bases at J; junction bases unmatched: 4. This CDR3 has 15 residues. CDR3 nucleotides: TGTGCCTGGAGTGGTGTAGCGGGAGGAACCGGGGAGCTGTTTTTT. This sequence encodes CAWSGVAGGTGELFF.

This sequence joins TRBV7-9 and TRBJ1-4, with D hard to call. Germline lookup yields CDR1 SEHNR and CDR2 FQNEAQ (reference sequence). The CDR3 contains 12 residues. Between the trimmed V and J ends, which lost 2 bases and 10 bases, there was a span of 8 bases. The DNA for the CDR3 is TGTGCCAGCAGCTTATTTCGGGGAAAACTGTTTTTT. Translation gives CASSLFRGKLFF.

This clone has only a few counts. The chain uses TRBV7-9 and TRBJ1-1; D is uncertain. CDR1 is SEHNR and CDR2 is FQNEAQ in the germline V gene (reference sequence). The germline V and J ends were trimmed by 5 bases and 0 bases, with 7 bases remaining between them. The CDR3 covers 13 residues. CDR3 sequence reads: CASSGSMNTEAFF. The CDR3 DNA reads as TGTGCCAGCAGCGGCAGCATGAACACTGAAGCTTTCTTT. The complete variable domain, with remaining parts taken from reference TRBV7-9 and TRBJ1-1, reads DTGVSQNPRHKITKRGQNVTFRCDPISEHNRLYWYRQTLGQGPEFLTYFQNEAQLEKSRLLSDRFSAERPKGSFSTLEIQRTEQGDSAMYLCASSGSMNTEAFFGQGTRLTVV.

V and J are TRBV4-2 and TRBJ2-7, with D tentatively TRBD2 (5 bases). CDR3 length: 16 amino acids. Germline values: CDR1 LGHNA, CDR2 YNFKEQ. V dropped 4 bases and J dropped 5 bases, with 21 bases sitting between them. The CDR3 coding sequence is TGTGCCAGCAGCCCCCCCCGGGGTGGGGTCGGGGACGAGCAGTACTTC. Residues: CASSPPRGGVGDEQYF.

The chain uses TRBV11-3 and TRBJ2-7; possible D gene TRBD1, 5 bases. CDR3 length equals 16 residues. Per the germline V gene, CDR1 is SGHNT and CDR2 is YENEEA. Deletions cut 2 bases from V and 5 bases from J, with 19 bases between. CDR3 sequence (DNA): TGTGCCAGCAGCTTACCCGAACAGGTATGGGTCCACGAGCAGTACTTC. Translating gives CASSLPEQVWVHEQYF.

This clone has only one observation. The chain combines TRBV9 with TRBJ2-1, with 10 positions matching TRBD2. Germline V lookup: CDR1 SGDLS, CDR2 YYNGEE. This CDR3 comprises 15 residues. V shed 5 bases and J 4 bases; nucleotides not matched to a gene: 6. In nucleotides, the CDR3 is TGTGCCAGCAGTGTACTAGCGGGGAAATACAATGAGCAGTTCTTC. Translating gives CASSVLAGKYNEQFF.

The chain employs TRBV9 and TRBJ2-1; D ambiguous. The V end was cut by 3 bases, the J end by 5 bases, with 9 bases between. The CDR3 runs to 13 residues. Germline V gives CDR1 SGDLS, CDR2 YYNGEE. This CDR3 is CASSASTHNEQFF. The CDR3 bases are TGTGCCAGCAGCGCCTCCACCCACAATGAGCAGTTCTTC.

The V and J genes are TRBV4-3 and TRBJ1-2; no firm D call. Trimming stripped 0 bases from V and 10 bases from J, with 15 bases between. Germline CDR1 reads LGHNA; CDR2 reads YSLEER. The CDR3 spans 14 residues. CDR3 loop: CASSQDHPALDYTF. The CDR3 nucleotides read TGCGCCAGCAGCCAAGATCATCCCGCTCTTGACTACACCTTC.

In this sample, this clone turned up once. The chain carries TRBV4-1 and TRBJ2-7; perhaps TRBD2 as D (6 bases). The V and J ends lost 1 base and 3 bases respectively, with 13 bases between them. From germline, CDR1 is MGHRA and CDR2 YSYEKL. The CDR3 runs to 15 residues. CDR3 nucleotides: TGCGCCAGCAGCCAAGGTGAGCGGGCTAACTACGAGCAGTACTTC. Protein sequence: CASSQGERANYEQYF.

This chain connects TRBV9 to TRBJ1-1; perhaps TRBD1 as D (6 bases). The CDR3 sequence is 17 residues long. The V end lost 3 bases, the J end lost 0 bases, and 18 bases lay between the germline ends. Germline V gene data show CDR1 as SGDLS and CDR2 as YYNGEE. CDR3 in amino acids: CASSAQGSLVLNTEAFF. CDR3 in DNA: TGTGCCAGCAGCGCACAGGGTTCTTTGGTACTGAACACTGAAGCTTTCTTT.

Regarding this clone: This same CDR3 is encoded by further DNA sequences in the sample. The chain employs TRBV7-9 and TRBJ1-4; D is perhaps TRBD1 (5 bases). The CDR3 loop spans 16 amino acids. Looked up from germline, CDR1 is SEHNR and CDR2 is FQNEAQ (reference sequence). V shed 0 bases and J shed 5 bases, with 13 bases lying between them. The chain's CDR3 is CASSLASGGPNEKLFF. CDR3 nucleotide sequence: TGTGCCAGCAGCTTAGCGAGCGGGGGTCCCAATGAAAAACTGTTTTTT.

This clone showed up just once. V usage is TRBV19 and J usage is TRBJ2-7; perhaps D is TRBD1 or TRBD2 (5 bases each). Per the germline V gene, CDR1 is LNHDA and CDR2 is SQIVND (reference sequence). Between the trimmed V and J ends, which lost 11 bases and 1 base, there was a span of 21 bases. The CDR3 runs to 15 residues. The CDR3 nucleotides are TGTGCCTCCTCACCGGGGACGGCGCCTTCCTACGAGCAGTACTTC. It translates to CASSPGTAPSYEQYF. The complete variable domain, with remaining parts taken from reference TRBV19 and TRBJ2-7, reads DGGITQSPKYLFRKEGQNVTLSCEQNLNHDAMYWYRQDPGQGLRLIYYSQIVNDFQKGDIAEGYSVSREKKESFPLTVTSAQKNPTAFYLCASSPGTAPSYEQYFGPGTRLTVT.